These 6 T cell receptor beta chains share one sample of origin, sequenced in a study of glioma-infiltrating T cells after dendritic cell vaccination. Assay: immunoSEQ multiplex PCR; the TCRdb copy retains only in-frame clones and omits some. The data contain fewer than 95,000 clones, 85% of them singletons. Time point of the sample: after dendritic cell vaccination, including at tumor progression/relapse. This specimen was blood, taken after dendritic cell vaccination. These receptor sequences come from a human donor with glioblastoma.

This sequence joins TRBV15 and TRBJ1-2; D may be TRBD1 (6 bases). V lost 4 bases and J 7 bases, leaving 10 bases between the germline ends. Germline loops: CDR1 LNHNV, CDR2 YYDKDF (reference sequence). The CDR3 runs to 12 residues. The CDR3 coding sequence is TGTGCCACCAGCACAAACAGGGTTGGCTACACCTTC. This gives the protein CATSTNRVGYTF.

The V gene is TRBV27, the J gene TRBJ2-3; maybe TRBD1 (5 bases). CDR1 MNHEY and CDR2 SMNVEV come from the germline V gene (reference sequence). Trimming shortened V by 3 bases and J by 8 bases, and 15 bases separated the two germline ends. The CDR3 extends over 14 amino acids. The CDR3 is CASSFGQGRFTQYF. The CDR3 nucleotides read TGTGCCAGCAGTTTTGGGCAGGGAAGATTTACGCAGTATTTT.

The V call is TRBV6-1, the J call TRBJ2-3; D possibly corresponds to TRBD1 (7 bases). In germline, CDR1 is MNHNS, CDR2 SASEGT. This CDR3 is built from 15 residues. V was trimmed by 7 bases and J by 4 bases, leaving 18 bases between them. The CDR3 loop reads CASTISGGRPDTQYF. CDR3 coding DNA: TGTGCCAGCACTATCTCAGGGGGGCGACCAGATACGCAGTATTTT.

This rearrangement joins TRBV29-1 to TRBJ2-2, with 7 bases aligning to TRBD1. This CDR3 contains 14 residues. The germline V gene encodes CDR1 SQVTM and CDR2 ANQGSEA. Unmatched junction bases numbered 4, after V lost 2 bases and J lost 4 bases. CDR3 protein: CSVETRGSTGELFF. The CDR3, as DNA: TGCAGCGTTGAAACCAGGGGGAGCACCGGGGAGCTGTTTTTT.

The V gene is TRBV5-1, the J gene TRBJ1-3, with unresolved D. Germline CDR1 is SGHRS and CDR2 is YFSETQ. There are 15 residues in the CDR3. V was cut by 0 bases and J by 0 bases, with 7 bases left in between. The CDR3, as DNA: TGCGCCAGCAGCTTGGCAGGTAGCTCTGGAAACACCATATATTTT. Protein product: CASSLAGSSGNTIYF.

This clone appeared once. The rearrangement joins TRBV11-3 to TRBJ2-3; D is unclear. CDR1 is SGHNT and CDR2 is YENEEA in the germline V gene. The CDR3 contains 15 residues. The V gene lost 1 base and the J gene lost 0 bases, with 8 bases spanning the gap. CDR3 sequence reads: CASSLGRSSTDTQYF. The CDR3 region has the DNA TGTGCCAGCAGCTTAGGGCGGAGCAGCACAGATACGCAGTATTTT.